The entry below describes one T cell receptor (beta chain). Antigen specificity is unknown. The donor group consisted of healthy Finnish infants who were having corrective surgery for congenital heart defects. During surgery, about 0.5-1 mL peripheral blood was drawn from four of eight donors. Blood DNA came from all available leukocytes, not a fixed cell number. Germline V gene lookup returns CDR1 LGHNA and CDR2 YSLEER. Trimming shortened V by 4 bases and J by 1 base, and 11 bases separated the two germline ends. The CDR3 extends over 15 amino acids. This specimen belongs to a study of human thymus T cells. TCRdb's copy holds only in-frame clones and misses some; the assay was immunoSEQ multiplex PCR. This table has tens of thousands of clones, 90% to 95% appearing once. Findings and limits, study-wide: There appeared to be biased usage of V and J genes in thymic and blood repertoires.

The sample taken for sequencing was blood. This TCR came from a boy in the first two years of life with a congenital heart defect but otherwise immunologically healthy. The chain is built from TRBV4-3 and TRBJ2-4; D is unresolved. The CDR3 bases are TGCGCCAGCAGCCCGTACCCGGAGGCCAAAAACATTCAGTACTTC. This sequence encodes CASSPYPEAKNIQYF.